This TCR beta chain is from a study of T cell responses to AZD1222 COVID-19 vaccine. After removal of 3 bases from V and 6 bases from J, the junction contained 5 bases not matched to a gene. The CDR3 loop spans 16 amino acids. Germline lookup yields CDR1 SGDLS and CDR2 YYNGEE. Assay used: immunoSEQ multiplex PCR; TCRdb lists only in-frame clones, some missing. Of some 180,000 clones listed, around 90% are singletons. On this clone: Its antigen is as yet unknown.

Study results and caveats: Two AZD1222 doses significantly raised spike-specific TCR breadth and depth over controls.

The specimen was peripheral blood, collected 28 days after the second dose of the MenACWY control vaccine. This chain connects TRBV9 to TRBJ2-1; 14 nucleotides line up with TRBD2. The clonotype comes from an adult who received the MenACWY meningococcal vaccine as a control. CDR3 in amino acids: CASSAGGTSGSNEQFF. The DNA of the CDR3 is TGTGCCAGCAGCGCAGGAGGGACTAGCGGGAGCAATGAGCAGTTCTTC.